The clone carrying this T cell receptor beta chain has just a few counts. Its specificity is not known. The data stem from a study of shared clonotypes between healthy human individuals. General observations from the study: Among a few donors, about 5% of naive CD4 clonotypes were found in common. What limited the represented genetic and exposure-history diversity was the small number of donors.

Germline V gene data show CDR1 as LGHNT and CDR2 as FRNRAP. The CDR3 loop spans 14 amino acids. The V gene lost 5 bases and the J gene lost 1 base, with 11 bases spanning the gap. Per the original methods: Owing to the provision of junction-only sequences devoid of quality scores by immunoSEQ, filtering differed. The method was immunoSEQ multiplex PCR; TCRdb's version includes in-frame clones alone and lacks a portion of them. V and J calls and clone size are those listed in that table; D and trimming were worked out from the DNA. The profile shows 2 million to 3 million clones, 80% to 95% of them singletons.

The V and J genes are TRBV12-5 and TRBJ1-1; D is uncertain. Material for sequencing was naive CD4+ T cells from PBMCs. Subset given: CD45RA+ positively selected. This clonotype originated in a man between 18 and 29 years old in good health. Some clones in this sample may be carry-over from other donors' samples. The CDR3 region is CASGPGWRNTEAFF. The CDR3 DNA is TGTGCTAGTGGTCCAGGTTGGCGGAACACTGAAGCTTTCTTT. Using reference TRBV12-5 and TRBJ1-1 for the parts outside the CDR3, the full variable domain is DARVTQTPRHKVTEMGQEVTMRCQPILGHNTVFWYRQTMMQGLELLAYFRNRAPLDDSGMPKDRFSAEMPDATLATLKIQPSEPRDSAVYFCASGPGWRNTEAFFGQGTRLTVV.